Shown below are 27 T cell receptor beta chains from a single sample sequenced in a study of shared clonotypes between healthy human individuals. The table came from immunoSEQ multiplex PCR; TCRdb's copy has only in-frame clones and leaves some out. The sample lists some 2,100,000 clones, about 92% seen once, with 1.7% in the top ten. Naive CD8 cells lacked CD45RO, underwent positive selection for CCR7 and left out terminally differentiated effector memory CD45RA+ cells. The sample was naive CD8+ T cells from PBMCs. The origin of the receptors is a man younger than 30 in good health. Some clones in this sample may be carry-over from other donors' samples.

This clone was observed a handful of times. The chain links TRBV28 to TRBJ1-5, with D possibly TRBD1 on 6 matching bases. Germline-derived CDR1 and CDR2 are MDHEN and SYDVKM. Trimming removed 5 bases at V and 11 bases at J, with 16 bases between. The CDR3 runs 13 residues. CDR3 sequence (DNA): TGTGCCAGCAGTATACTAGGGACAAACGCCCAGCATTTT. Translating it yields CASSILGTNAQHF.

The rearrangement uses TRBV9 and TRBJ2-5, with a tentative D call TRBD1 (6 bases). The length of the CDR3 is 15 residues. V dropped 4 bases and J dropped 4 bases, with 17 bases sitting between them. Germline CDR1 reads SGDLS; CDR2 reads YYNGEE. Written as DNA, the CDR3 is TGTGCCAGCAGCCCTTCAGGGGTTCAGGTAGAGACCCAGTACTTC. It translates to CASSPSGVQVETQYF.

The chain uses TRBV11-2 and TRBJ1-2, with TRBD1 matching 10 bases. Unmatched junction bases numbered 6, after V lost 3 bases and J lost 5 bases. CDR3 length equals 15 residues. Germline loops: CDR1 SGHAT, CDR2 FQNNGV. CDR3 region: CASSLTGQGRYGYTF. CDR3 coding DNA: TGTGCCAGCAGCTTGACGGGACAGGGGCGGTATGGCTACACCTTC.

Turning to this clone: The same CDR3 arises from other DNA sequences in this sample as well. This chain connects TRBV6-5 to TRBJ2-5; TRBD1 matches 9 bases. Per germline, CDR1 MNHEY and CDR2 SVGAGI. The V segment lost 3 bases and the J segment 11 bases; nucleotides outside the gene matches: 1. This CDR3 has 11 amino acids. The CDR3 DNA sequence: TGTGCCAGCAGTTATGGACAGGGGCAGTACTTC. This translates into CASSYGQGQYF.

For the CDR3, the DNA is TGTGCCAGCAGCGACAGGGGGCGGCAAGAGACCCAGTACTTC. Residues: CASSDRGRQETQYF. V gene TRBV27 combines with J gene TRBJ2-5, with 10 bases that match TRBD1. V shed 6 bases and J 2 bases; nucleotides not matched to a gene: 3. CDR1 and CDR2 (germline): MNHEY, SMNVEV (reference sequence). The CDR3 has 14 amino acids.

The chain links TRBV4-1 to TRBJ2-7; tentatively, D is TRBD1 (5 bases). Germline V lookup: CDR1 MGHRA, CDR2 YSYEKL. V lost 0 bases to trimming and J lost 6 bases, with 18 bases between them. The CDR3 contains 16 residues. Here the CDR3 reads CASSQDSQGFMSEQYF. In nucleotides, the CDR3 is TGCGCCAGCAGCCAAGATTCTCAGGGCTTCATGTCCGAGCAGTACTTC.

V usage is TRBV5-4 and J usage is TRBJ2-2, with 9 positions matching TRBD2. Germline lookup yields CDR1 SGHNT and CDR2 YYREEE (reference sequence). This CDR3 comprises 18 residues. V was pared by 3 bases and J by 6 bases, with 15 bases of the junction left unmatched. The chain's CDR3 is CASSSYKSSGKRPGELFF. Written as DNA, the CDR3 is TGTGCCAGCAGCTCCTATAAATCTAGCGGGAAACGGCCCGGGGAGCTGTTTTTT.

This clone was seen a handful of times. This chain uses TRBV6-5 with TRBJ2-5; a weak D match, TRBD2 (7 bases). Germline CDR1 MNHEY, CDR2 SVGAGI. CDR3 length: 15 residues. V was cut by 2 bases and J by 5 bases, with 15 bases left in between. In DNA, the CDR3 is TGTGCCAGCAGTTACGAGGCGAGGGGGGGGGAGACCCAGTACTTC. This encodes CASSYEARGGETQYF.

The chain couples TRBV6-4 to TRBJ1-2, with 7 nucleotides matching TRBD1. CDR3 length: 14 amino acids. Germline CDR1 and CDR2: MRHNA and SNTAGT. V shed 2 bases and J 2 bases; nucleotides not matched to a gene: 2. CDR3 residues: CASSDGQENYGYTF. The CDR3 nucleotides read TGTGCCAGCAGTGACGGACAGGAGAACTATGGCTACACCTTC.

The chain couples TRBV27 to TRBJ1-2, with a tentative D call TRBD1 (5 bases). The ends were cut back, 7 bases at V and 8 bases at J, with 26 bases in the middle. The germline V gene encodes CDR1 MNHEY and CDR2 SMNVEV (reference sequence). This CDR3 has 16 residues. CDR3 nucleotides: TGTGCCAGCACCTCCGAGAGACGGGGCCCAGATCGGGGCTACACCTTC. Translating it yields CASTSERRGPDRGYTF.

V and J are TRBV2 and TRBJ2-3, with D unresolved. The CDR3 extends over 13 amino acids. The V and J ends lost 6 bases and 2 bases respectively, with 9 bases between them. Germline CDR1 and CDR2: SNHLY and FYNNEI. The CDR3 DNA reads TGTGCCAGCAGCCCCTGGCCCACAGATACGCAGTATTTT. Amino acid sequence: CASSPWPTDTQYF. Variable domain in full (rest from reference TRBV2 and TRBJ2-3): EPEVTQTPSHQVTQMGQEVILRCVPISNHLYFYWYRQILGQKVEFLVSFYNNEISEKSEIFDDQFSVERPDGSNFTLKIRSTKLEDSAMYFCASSPWPTDTQYFGPGTRLTVL.

V and J are TRBV11-2 and TRBJ2-3, with 8 bases that match TRBD2. This CDR3 has 17 residues. Looked up from germline, CDR1 is SGHAT and CDR2 is FQNNGV. After removal of 3 bases from V and 1 base from J, the junction contained 9 bases not matched to a gene. The CDR3 sequence is CASSFSAGVTRTDTQYF. In nucleotides, the CDR3 is TGTGCCAGCAGCTTTTCAGCGGGAGTTACCCGCACAGATACGCAGTATTTT.

The V and J genes are TRBV5-6 and TRBJ1-4; D possibly corresponds to TRBD1 (6 bases). The germline V gene encodes CDR1 SGHDT and CDR2 YYEEEE. The germline V and J ends were trimmed by 0 bases and 11 bases, with 11 bases remaining between them. The CDR3 spans 13 residues. The CDR3, as DNA: TGTGCCAGCAGCTTGGAAGGGGGGAGGAAACTGTTTTTT. Protein product: CASSLEGGRKLFF.

Turning to this clone: This sample includes further DNA sequences coding for the same CDR3. In DNA form, the CDR3 reads TGCAGCGTTCGGGGACAGGGCAACTATGGCTACACCTTC. As protein: CSVRGQGNYGYTF. This sequence joins TRBV29-1 and TRBJ1-2, with TRBD1 matching 9 bases. The CDR3 spans 13 residues. With 5 bases clipped from V and 2 bases from J, the junction kept 3 bases outside the gene matches. Germline CDR1 reads SQVTM; CDR2 reads ANQGSEA.

The chain is built from TRBV7-8 and TRBJ2-6, with 7 bases identical to TRBD2. V shed 5 bases, J shed 0 bases, and the junction held 13 bases outside the gene matches. The CDR3 extends over 19 amino acids. CDR1 and CDR2 from the germline V gene are SGHVS and FQNEAQ. DNA for the CDR3: TGTGCCAGCAGCCTCCCCCCGGGGAGGGCCGCCTCTGGGGCCAACGTCCTGACTTTC. This sequence encodes CASSLPPGRAASGANVLTF.

The chain recombines TRBV28 with TRBJ2-3, with 7 bases matching TRBD1. CDR3 size: 15 residues. Germline V gene lookup returns CDR1 MDHEN and CDR2 SYDVKM. Unmatched junction bases numbered 4, after V lost 2 bases and J lost 2 bases. Here the CDR3 reads CASSLTGVFTDTQYF. The CDR3 region has the DNA TGTGCCAGCAGTTTAACAGGGGTTTTCACAGATACGCAGTATTTT.

The rearrangement uses TRBV6-1 and TRBJ2-2; D is unresolved. V was shortened by 5 bases and J by 5 bases, with 12 bases between the two germline ends. Germline V gene lookup returns CDR1 MNHNS and CDR2 SASEGT. The CDR3 loop spans 14 amino acids. CDR3 region: CASSRLVGTGELFF. The DNA of the CDR3 is TGTGCCAGCAGTCGATTGGTGGGGACCGGGGAGCTGTTTTTT.

The chain employs TRBV7-9 and TRBJ1-2; D gene unclear. Looked up from germline, CDR1 is SEHNR and CDR2 is FQNEAQ (reference sequence). The CDR3 is made up of 17 amino acids. Trimming took 0 bases from V and 2 from J, leaving 16 bases between them. The CDR3 nucleotides are TGTGCCAGCAGCTTAGCGGGGTGGCCACACGAGAACTATGGCTACACCTTC. Translated, it gives CASSLAGWPHENYGYTF. Supplemented by reference TRBV7-9 and TRBJ1-2, the full variable domain reads DTGVSQNPRHKITKRGQNVTFRCDPISEHNRLYWYRQTLGQGPEFLTYFQNEAQLEKSRLLSDRFSAERPKGSFSTLEIQRTEQGDSAMYLCASSLAGWPHENYGYTFGSGTRLTVV.

About this clone itself: At the DNA level, this CDR3 is encoded by other sequences in the same sample as well. The genes are TRBV7-2 and TRBJ1-3; 7 nucleotides line up with TRBD1. The trim removed 1 base at V and 1 base at J, leaving 1 base unmatched. CDR1 is SGHTA and CDR2 is FQGNSA in the germline V gene. The CDR3 is 15 amino acids. Here the CDR3 reads CASSLDRGSGNTIYF. As DNA, the CDR3 is TGTGCCAGCAGCTTAGACAGGGGTTCTGGAAACACCATATATTTT.

The rearrangement joins TRBV11-2 to TRBJ1-2; weak D call: TRBD1 (6 bases). The V gene's germline CDR1 is SGHAT and CDR2 FQNNGV. The CDR3 loop spans 13 amino acids. Trimming took 5 bases from V and 4 from J, leaving 11 bases between them. CDR3 residues: CASSQGGAYGYTF. CDR3 bases: TGTGCCAGCAGCCAAGGGGGGGCCTATGGCTACACCTTC.

The J gene is TRBJ1-2, the V gene TRBV27; the match to TRBD1 covers 8 bases. Germline CDR1 reads MNHEY; CDR2 reads SMNVEV (reference sequence). The CDR3 is 15 amino acids. With 5 bases clipped from V and 4 bases from J, the junction kept 9 bases outside the gene matches. The CDR3 here is CASSPRTGSSYGYTF. CDR3 DNA sequence: TGTGCCAGCAGTCCGAGGACAGGGTCCAGCTATGGCTACACCTTC.

The rearrangement links TRBV11-2 to TRBJ2-2; TRBD2 agrees at 9 bases. CDR3 size: 16 residues. Germline V lookup: CDR1 SGHAT, CDR2 FQNNGV. The V segment lost 5 bases and the J segment 8 bases; nucleotides outside the gene matches: 12. The CDR3 DNA sequence: TGTGCCAGCAGCCTCACGGCGCTAGCGGGGAGTGGGGAGCTGTTTTTT. Amino acid sequence: CASSLTALAGSGELFF.

This clone showed up just once. This chain links TRBV7-9 with TRBJ1-2; D may be TRBD1 (5 bases). The CDR3 extends over 15 amino acids. The V end lost 1 base, the J end lost 2 bases, and 11 bases lay between the germline ends. Germline CDR1 reads SEHNR; CDR2 reads FQNEAQ (reference sequence). DNA of the CDR3: TGTGCCAGCAGCTTAGATGAGGGGTGGAACTATGGCTACACCTTC. Residues: CASSLDEGWNYGYTF.

The gene calls are TRBV6-1 and TRBJ1-1; D possibly corresponds to TRBD1 (5 bases). This CDR3 comprises 15 residues. Germline CDR1 MNHNS, CDR2 SASEGT. V gave up 1 base and J gave up 4 bases, with 13 bases separating them. The CDR3 DNA reads as TGTGCCAGCAGTGAAGGATGGGGGAGTTTCACTGAAGCTTTCTTT. The encoded protein is CASSEGWGSFTEAFF.

The gene calls are TRBV6-5 and TRBJ1-1, with TRBD1 matching 8 bases. The V gene end was trimmed by 7 bases and the J gene end by 6 bases; junction bases not matched to a gene: 7. Germline V gives CDR1 MNHEY, CDR2 SVGAGI. The CDR3 consists of 13 residues. The CDR3 DNA follows: TGTGCCAGCATCCATCAGGGGGCAGCTGAAGCTTTCTTT. It encodes CASIHQGAAEAFF.

The genes are TRBV27 and TRBJ2-7; D gene uncertain. Trimming shortened V by 5 bases and J by 3 bases, and 20 bases separated the two germline ends. This CDR3 comprises 16 residues. Germline CDR1 reads MNHEY; CDR2 reads SMNVEV (reference sequence). Written as DNA, the CDR3 is TGTGCCAGCAGTCCGTCCCAAGGGCCACGGGTCTACGAGCAGTACTTC. Translated, it gives CASSPSQGPRVYEQYF.

The V gene is TRBV6-5, the J gene TRBJ1-5; D not certain. Germline CDR1 MNHEY, CDR2 SVGAGI. The length of the CDR3 is 12 residues. As DNA, the CDR3 is TGTGCTAGCCGGCAGGGCAATCAGCCCCAGCATTTT. Its protein is CASRQGNQPQHF.